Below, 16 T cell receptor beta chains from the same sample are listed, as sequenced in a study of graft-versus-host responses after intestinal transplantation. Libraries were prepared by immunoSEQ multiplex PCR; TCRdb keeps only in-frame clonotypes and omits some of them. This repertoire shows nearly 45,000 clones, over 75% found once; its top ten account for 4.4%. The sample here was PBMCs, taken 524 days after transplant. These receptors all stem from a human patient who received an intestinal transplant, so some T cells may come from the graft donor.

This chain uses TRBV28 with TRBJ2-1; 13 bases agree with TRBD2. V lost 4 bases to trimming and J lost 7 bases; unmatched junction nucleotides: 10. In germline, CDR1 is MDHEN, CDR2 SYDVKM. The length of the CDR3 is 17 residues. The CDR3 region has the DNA TGTGCCAGCAGTTCCCCGCGACTAGCGGGAGGAGAGAATGAGCAGTTCTTC. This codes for CASSSPRLAGGENEQFF. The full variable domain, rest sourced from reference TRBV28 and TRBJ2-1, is DVKVTQSSRYLVKRTGEKVFLECVQDMDHENMFWYRQDPGLGLRLIYFSYDVKMKEKGDIPEGYSVSREKKERFSLILESASTNQTSMYLCASSSPRLAGGENEQFFGPGTRLTVL.

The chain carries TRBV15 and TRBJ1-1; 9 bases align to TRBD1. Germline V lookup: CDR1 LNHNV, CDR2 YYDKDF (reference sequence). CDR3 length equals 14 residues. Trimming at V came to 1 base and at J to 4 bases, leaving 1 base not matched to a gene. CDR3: CATSRGDRVTEAFF. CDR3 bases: TGTGCCACCAGCAGAGGGGACAGGGTCACTGAAGCTTTCTTT.

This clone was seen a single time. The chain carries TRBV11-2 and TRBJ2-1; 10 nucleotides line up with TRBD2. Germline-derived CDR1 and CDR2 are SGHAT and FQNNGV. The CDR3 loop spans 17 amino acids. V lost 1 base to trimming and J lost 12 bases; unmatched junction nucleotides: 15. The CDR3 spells CASSLAVGGLAGERQFF. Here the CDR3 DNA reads TGTGCCAGCAGCTTAGCTGTGGGTGGGCTAGCGGGAGAAAGGCAGTTCTTC. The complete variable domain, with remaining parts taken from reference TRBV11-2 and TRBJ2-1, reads EAGVAQSPRYKIIEKRQSVAFWCNPISGHATLYWYQQILGQGPKLLIQFQNNGVVDDSQLPKDRFSAERLKGVDSTLKIQPAKLEDSAVYLCASSLAVGGLAGERQFFGPGTRLTVL.

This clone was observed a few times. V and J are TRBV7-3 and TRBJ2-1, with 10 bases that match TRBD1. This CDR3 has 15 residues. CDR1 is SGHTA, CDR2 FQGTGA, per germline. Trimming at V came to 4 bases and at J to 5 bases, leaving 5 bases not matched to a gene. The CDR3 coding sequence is TGTGCCAGCAGCTCCCAAGGGACAGGGGACAATGAGCAGTTCTTC. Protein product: CASSSQGTGDNEQFF.

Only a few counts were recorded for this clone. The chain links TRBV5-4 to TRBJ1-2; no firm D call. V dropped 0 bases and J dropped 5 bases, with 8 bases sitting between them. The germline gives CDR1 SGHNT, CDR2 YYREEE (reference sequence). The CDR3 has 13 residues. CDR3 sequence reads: CASSLVTKYGYTF. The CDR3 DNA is TGTGCCAGCAGCTTGGTTACGAAATATGGCTACACCTTC.

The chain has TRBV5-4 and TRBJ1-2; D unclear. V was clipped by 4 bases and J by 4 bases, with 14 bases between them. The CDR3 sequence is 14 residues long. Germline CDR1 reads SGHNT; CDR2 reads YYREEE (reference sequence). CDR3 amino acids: CASSAGPFSYGYTF. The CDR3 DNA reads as TGTGCCAGCAGCGCCGGGCCTTTCTCCTATGGCTACACCTTC.

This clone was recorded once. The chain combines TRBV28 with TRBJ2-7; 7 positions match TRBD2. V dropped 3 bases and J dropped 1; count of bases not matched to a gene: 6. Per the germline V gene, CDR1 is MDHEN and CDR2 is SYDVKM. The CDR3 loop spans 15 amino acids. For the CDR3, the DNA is TGTGCCAGCAGTTTCTTCGCTAGCGGTTCCTACGAGCAGTACTTC. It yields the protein CASSFFASGSYEQYF. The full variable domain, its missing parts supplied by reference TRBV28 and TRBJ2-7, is DVKVTQSSRYLVKRTGEKVFLECVQDMDHENMFWYRQDPGLGLRLIYFSYDVKMKEKGDIPEGYSVSREKKERFSLILESASTNQTSMYLCASSFFASGSYEQYFGPGTRLTVT.

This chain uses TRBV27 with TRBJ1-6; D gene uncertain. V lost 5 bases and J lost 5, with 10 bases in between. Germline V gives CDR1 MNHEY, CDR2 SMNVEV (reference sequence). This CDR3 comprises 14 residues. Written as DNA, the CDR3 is TGTGCCAGCAGTGCAAGGAGGGATAATTCACCCCTCCACTTT. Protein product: CASSARRDNSPLHF.

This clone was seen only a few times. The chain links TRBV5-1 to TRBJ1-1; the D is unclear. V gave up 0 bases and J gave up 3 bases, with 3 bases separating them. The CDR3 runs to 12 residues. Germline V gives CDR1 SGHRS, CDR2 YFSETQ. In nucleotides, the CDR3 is TGCGCCAGCAGCTTGGGAGACACTGAAGCTTTCTTT. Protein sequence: CASSLGDTEAFF.

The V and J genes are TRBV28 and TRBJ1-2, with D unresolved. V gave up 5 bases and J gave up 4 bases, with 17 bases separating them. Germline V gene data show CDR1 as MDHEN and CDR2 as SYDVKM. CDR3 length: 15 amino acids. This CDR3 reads CASSTSTDWGYGYTF. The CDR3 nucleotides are TGTGCCAGCAGTACTAGCACAGATTGGGGCTATGGCTACACCTTC.

The CDR3 DNA reads as TGTGCCAGCAGTTCTAGCGGGAGTATCTCCTACAATGAGCAGTTCTTC. Translated: CASSSSGSISYNEQFF. The chain joins TRBV7-3 to TRBJ2-1; 10 positions agree with TRBD2. The trim removed 6 bases at V and 0 bases at J, leaving 5 bases unmatched. Germline lookup yields CDR1 SGHTA and CDR2 FQGTGA. The CDR3 spans 16 residues. Full variable domain (remainder filled in from reference TRBV7-3 and TRBJ2-1): GAGVSQTPSNKVTEKGKYVELRCDPISGHTALYWYRQSLGQGPEFLIYFQGTGAADDSGLPNDRFFAVRPEGSVSTLKIQRTERGDSAVYLCASSSSGSISYNEQFFGPGTRLTVL.

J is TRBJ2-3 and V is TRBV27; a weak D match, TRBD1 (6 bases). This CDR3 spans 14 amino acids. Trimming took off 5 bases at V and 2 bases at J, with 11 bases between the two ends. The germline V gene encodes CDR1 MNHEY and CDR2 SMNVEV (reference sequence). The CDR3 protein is CASSPGHPTDTQYF. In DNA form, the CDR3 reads TGTGCCAGCAGTCCGGGACATCCCACAGATACGCAGTATTTT.

DNA for the CDR3: TGTGCCAGTAGTATCGGGACGGTGAACACTGAAGCTTTCTTT. It is translated as CASSIGTVNTEAFF. V usage is TRBV19 and J usage is TRBJ1-1, with a weak D call TRBD1 (5 bases). Trimming took 3 bases from V and 0 from J, leaving 8 bases between them. Germline CDR1 is LNHDA and CDR2 is SQIVND (reference sequence). The CDR3 is 14 residues long.

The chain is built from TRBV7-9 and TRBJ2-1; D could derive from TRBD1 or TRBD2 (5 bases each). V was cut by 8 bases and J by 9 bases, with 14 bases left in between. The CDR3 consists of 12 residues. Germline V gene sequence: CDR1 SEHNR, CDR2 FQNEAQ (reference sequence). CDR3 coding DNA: TGTGCCAGCGCCCTAGTGGGACGTGAGCAGTTCTTC. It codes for CASALVGREQFF.

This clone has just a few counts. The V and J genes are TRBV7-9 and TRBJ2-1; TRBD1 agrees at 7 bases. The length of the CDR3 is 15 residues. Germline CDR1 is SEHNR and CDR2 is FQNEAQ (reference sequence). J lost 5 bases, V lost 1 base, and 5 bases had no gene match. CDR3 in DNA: TGTGCCAGCAGCTTAGAACTCGGGACAGACAATGAGCAGTTCTTC. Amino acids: CASSLELGTDNEQFF.

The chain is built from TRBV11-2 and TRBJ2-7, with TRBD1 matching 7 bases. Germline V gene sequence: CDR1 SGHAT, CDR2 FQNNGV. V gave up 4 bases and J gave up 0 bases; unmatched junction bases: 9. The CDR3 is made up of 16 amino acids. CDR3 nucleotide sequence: TGTGCCAGCAGCTCACGACAGGGCAGGGCCTCCTACGAGCAGTACTTC. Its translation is CASSSRQGRASYEQYF. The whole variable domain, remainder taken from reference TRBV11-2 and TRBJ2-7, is EAGVAQSPRYKIIEKRQSVAFWCNPISGHATLYWYQQILGQGPKLLIQFQNNGVVDDSQLPKDRFSAERLKGVDSTLKIQPAKLEDSAVYLCASSSRQGRASYEQYFGPGTRLTVT.